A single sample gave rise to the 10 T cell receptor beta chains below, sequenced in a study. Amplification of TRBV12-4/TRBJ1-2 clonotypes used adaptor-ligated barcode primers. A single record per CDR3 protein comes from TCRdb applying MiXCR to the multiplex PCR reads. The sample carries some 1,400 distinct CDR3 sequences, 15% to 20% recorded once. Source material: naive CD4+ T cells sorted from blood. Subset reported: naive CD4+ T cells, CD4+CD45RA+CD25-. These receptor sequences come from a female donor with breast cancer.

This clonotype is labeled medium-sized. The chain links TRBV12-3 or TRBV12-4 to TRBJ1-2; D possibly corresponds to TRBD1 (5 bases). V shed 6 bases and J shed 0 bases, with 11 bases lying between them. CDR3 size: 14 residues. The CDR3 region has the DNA TGTGCCAGCAGCCGCGACAGAACTAACTATGGCTACACCTTC. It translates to CASSRDRTNYGYTF.

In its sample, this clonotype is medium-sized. CDR3 DNA: TGTGCCAGCAGTTTGGACAGGGGAAAGCGTGGCTACACCTTC. This translates into CASSLDRGKRGYTF. The chain is built from TRBV12-3 or TRBV12-4 and TRBJ1-2, with 9 bases matching TRBD1. The CDR3 sequence is 14 residues long. The trim removed 3 bases at V and 7 bases at J, leaving 6 bases unmatched.

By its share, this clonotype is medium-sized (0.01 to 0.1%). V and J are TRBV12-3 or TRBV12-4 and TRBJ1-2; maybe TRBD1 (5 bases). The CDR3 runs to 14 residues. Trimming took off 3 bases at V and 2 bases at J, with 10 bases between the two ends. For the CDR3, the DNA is TGTGCCAGCAGTTTTGCAGGGCCCAACTATGGCTACACCTTC. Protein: CASSFAGPNYGYTF.

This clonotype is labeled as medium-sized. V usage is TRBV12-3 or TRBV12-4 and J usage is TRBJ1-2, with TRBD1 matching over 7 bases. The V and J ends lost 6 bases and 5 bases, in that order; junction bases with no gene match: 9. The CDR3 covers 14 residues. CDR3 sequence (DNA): TGTGCCAGCAGACTAGACAGGGTAGGGTATGGCTACACCTTC. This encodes CASRLDRVGYGYTF.

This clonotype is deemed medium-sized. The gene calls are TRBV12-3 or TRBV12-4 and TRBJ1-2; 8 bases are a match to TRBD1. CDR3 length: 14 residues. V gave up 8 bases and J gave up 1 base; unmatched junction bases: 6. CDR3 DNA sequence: TGTGCCAGCTCCCAGACAGGGGATAACTATGGCTACACCTTC. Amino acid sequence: CASSQTGDNYGYTF.

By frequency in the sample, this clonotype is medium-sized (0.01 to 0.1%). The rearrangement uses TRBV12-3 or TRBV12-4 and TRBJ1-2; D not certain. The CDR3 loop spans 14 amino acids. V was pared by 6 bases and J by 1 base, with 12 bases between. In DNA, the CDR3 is TGTGCCAGCAGGGACGGCGGTTATAACTATGGCTACACCTTC. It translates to CASRDGGYNYGYTF.

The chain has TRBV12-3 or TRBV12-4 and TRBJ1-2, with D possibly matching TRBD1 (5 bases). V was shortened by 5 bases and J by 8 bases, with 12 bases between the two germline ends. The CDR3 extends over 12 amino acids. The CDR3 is CASSRTPRGYTF. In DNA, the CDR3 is TGTGCCAGCAGTCGGACACCCAGGGGCTACACCTTC.

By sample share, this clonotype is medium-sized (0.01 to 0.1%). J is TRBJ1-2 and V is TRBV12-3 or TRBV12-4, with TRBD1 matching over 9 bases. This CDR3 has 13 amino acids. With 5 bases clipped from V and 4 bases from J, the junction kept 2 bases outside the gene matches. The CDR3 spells CASSGQGFYGYTF. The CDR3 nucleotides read TGTGCCAGCAGTGGACAGGGGTTCTATGGCTACACCTTC.

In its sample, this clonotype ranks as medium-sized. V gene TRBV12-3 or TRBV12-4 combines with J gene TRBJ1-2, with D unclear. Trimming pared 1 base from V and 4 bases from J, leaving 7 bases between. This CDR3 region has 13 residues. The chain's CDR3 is CASSLDRIYGYTF. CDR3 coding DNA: TGTGCCAGCAGTTTAGACAGAATCTATGGCTACACCTTC.

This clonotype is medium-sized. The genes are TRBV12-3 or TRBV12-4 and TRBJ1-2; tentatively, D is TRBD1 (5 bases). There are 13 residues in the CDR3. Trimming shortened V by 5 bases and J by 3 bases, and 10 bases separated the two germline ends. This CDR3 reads CASSTGAHYGYTF. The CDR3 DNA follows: TGTGCCAGCAGTACCGGGGCCCACTATGGCTACACCTTC.